Described below is a single T cell receptor beta chain sequence and its context. No antigen is known for it. Blood genomic DNA input for TRB amplification was about 250-550 ng. BIOMED2 TRB-A/B primer pools were used in multiplex TRB PCR. MiXCR, applied by TCRdb to the multiplex PCR reads, yields one record per CDR3 protein. The sample includes about 8,900 distinct CDR3 sequences, about two fifths of them seen just once. The entry originates in a study of T and B cells in COVID-19 patients. Broader study findings: Active COVID-19 showed highly clonal TRB repertoires; recovery showed diversity and richness above healthy donors.

The CDR3 loop spans 17 amino acids. J was trimmed by 1 base and V by 2 bases; bases with no gene match: 4. Germline V gene sequence: CDR1 MNHEY, CDR2 SVGAGI. The V and J genes are TRBV6-5 and TRBJ2-6, with 8 bases lining up with TRBD1. Material for sequencing was blood. This TCR came from a human donor with active COVID-19. CDR3 nucleotide sequence: TGTGCCAGCAGTTACGAGACAGGGGCGTCTGGGGCCAACGTCCTGACTTTC. It encodes CASSYETGASGANVLTF.